This is a list of T cell receptor beta chains from one sample in a study of shared clonotypes between healthy human individuals. The repertoire was sequenced with immunoSEQ multiplex PCR; TCRdb's copy has only in-frame clones and lacks some. The sample gives about 590,000 clones, around 95% of which show up once; around 0.097% is in the top ten. Sequencing was carried out using naive CD8+ T cells sorted from blood. All receptors derive from a woman in her 30s in good health. CDR3s include the opening cysteine and the closing phenylalanine or tryptophan. A D gene is named only where the DNA matches it firmly. Rows give clone size only sometimes, using once, few, many, or a class for an expanded clone.

j_gene: TRBJ1-4
v_gene: TRBV5-6
abundance: NA
d_gene: NA
CDR3aa: CASSLGTVGEKLFF
CDR3nt: TGTGCCAGCAGCTTGGGGACAGTGGGTGAAAAACTGTTTTTT

j_gene: TRBJ2-1
v_gene: TRBV27
abundance: NA
d_gene: TRBD2
CDR3aa: CASTGTSFNEQFF
CDR3nt: TGTGCCAGCACCGGGACTAGCTTCAATGAGCAGTTCTTC

j_gene: TRBJ2-7
v_gene: TRBV27
abundance: NA
d_gene: TRBD2
CDR3aa: CASRDRTSGRLWEQYF
CDR3nt: TGTGCCAGCAGGGATAGGACTAGCGGGAGGCTGTGGGAGCAGTACTTC

j_gene: TRBJ2-2
v_gene: TRBV18
abundance: NA
d_gene: TRBD2
CDR3aa: CASSRAGGLVFF
CDR3nt: TGTGCCAGCTCACGAGCGGGAGGATTAGTGTTTTTT

j_gene: TRBJ2-7
v_gene: TRBV4-2
abundance: NA
d_gene: TRBD2
CDR3aa: CASSQETSSSYEQYF
CDR3nt: TGTGCCAGCAGCCAAGAGACTAGCAGCTCCTACGAGCAGTACTTC

j_gene: TRBJ2-1
v_gene: TRBV7-9
abundance: NA
d_gene: NA
CDR3aa: CASSPKYRTDNEQFF
CDR3nt: TGTGCCAGCAGCCCAAAGTATAGGACGGACAATGAGCAGTTCTTC

j_gene: TRBJ1-5
v_gene: TRBV5-8
abundance: NA
d_gene: NA
CDR3aa: CASSLEGQPQHF
CDR3nt: TGTGCCAGCAGCTTGGAAGGTCAGCCCCAGCATTTT

j_gene: TRBJ2-3
v_gene: TRBV19
abundance: NA
d_gene: NA
CDR3aa: CASSIPDYWDTQYF
CDR3nt: TGTGCCAGTAGTATCCCCGACTATTGGGATACGCAGTATTTT

j_gene: TRBJ2-3
v_gene: TRBV19
abundance: once
d_gene: NA
CDR3aa: CASTQGADTQYF
CDR3nt: TGTGCCAGTACTCAAGGGGCAGATACGCAGTATTTT

j_gene: TRBJ2-1
v_gene: TRBV6-6
abundance: NA
d_gene: TRBD2
CDR3aa: CASNGGNRPDEQFF
CDR3nt: TGTGCCAGCAACGGGGGGAACAGGCCCGATGAGCAGTTCTTC

j_gene: TRBJ2-7
v_gene: TRBV28
abundance: NA
d_gene: NA
CDR3aa: CASSLRSSYEQYF
CDR3nt: TGTGCCAGCAGCCTCAGGAGCTCCTACGAGCAGTACTTC

j_gene: TRBJ1-2
v_gene: TRBV27
abundance: NA
d_gene: TRBD1
CDR3aa: CASSLRKTIQGGAGGYTF
CDR3nt: TGTGCCAGCAGTTTACGGAAAACCATACAGGGGGGCGCCGGTGGCTACACCTTC

j_gene: TRBJ1-1
v_gene: TRBV4-1
abundance: NA
d_gene: NA
CDR3aa: CASSQGGRNTEAFF
CDR3nt: TGCGCCAGCAGCCAAGGGGGCAGGAACACTGAAGCTTTCTTT

j_gene: TRBJ2-3
v_gene: TRBV27
abundance: NA
d_gene: NA
CDR3aa: CASSLLGTDTQYF
CDR3nt: TGTGCCAGCAGTTTATTAGGCACAGATACGCAGTATTTT

j_gene: TRBJ2-5
v_gene: TRBV7-8
abundance: NA
d_gene: NA
CDR3aa: CASSLWGAQETQYF
CDR3nt: TGTGCCAGCAGCTTATGGGGGGCTCAAGAGACCCAGTACTTC

j_gene: TRBJ2-7
v_gene: TRBV28
abundance: NA
d_gene: NA
CDR3aa: CASSLPGRRGLYEQYF
CDR3nt: TGTGCCAGCAGCCTCCCCGGACGTAGGGGCCTCTACGAGCAGTACTTC

j_gene: TRBJ2-7
v_gene: TRBV6-5
abundance: NA
d_gene: NA
CDR3aa: CASSYRGPTYEQYF
CDR3nt: TGTGCCAGCAGTTACCGGGGACCGACCTACGAGCAGTACTTC

j_gene: TRBJ2-2
v_gene: TRBV15
abundance: NA
d_gene: NA
CDR3aa: CATSRDPITGELFF
CDR3nt: TGTGCCACCAGCAGAGATCCTATTACCGGGGAGCTGTTTTTT

j_gene: TRBJ2-3
v_gene: TRBV28
abundance: NA
d_gene: TRBD2
CDR3aa: CASSPGTAGGTDTQYF
CDR3nt: TGTGCCAGCAGTCCCGGCACAGCGGGAGGGACAGATACGCAGTATTTT

j_gene: TRBJ2-7
v_gene: TRBV7-9
abundance: NA
d_gene: NA
CDR3aa: CASSLAGRGPRSYEQYF
CDR3nt: TGTGCCAGCAGCTTAGCGGGGCGGGGCCCCCGCTCCTACGAGCAGTACTTC

j_gene: TRBJ1-1
v_gene: TRBV7-9
abundance: few
d_gene: NA
CDR3aa: CASSLVPSGAFF
CDR3nt: TGTGCCAGCAGCTTAGTCCCCTCTGGAGCTTTCTTT

j_gene: TRBJ2-1
v_gene: TRBV27
abundance: NA
d_gene: NA
CDR3aa: CASTPFTGIPSSYNEQFF
CDR3nt: TGTGCCAGCACACCATTTACAGGGATCCCCTCCTCCTACAATGAGCAGTTCTTC

j_gene: TRBJ2-1
v_gene: TRBV7-9
abundance: NA
d_gene: NA
CDR3aa: CASSLSSYSEQFF
CDR3nt: TGTGCCAGCAGCTTAAGTAGCTACTCTGAGCAGTTCTTC

j_gene: TRBJ2-5
v_gene: TRBV29-1
abundance: NA
d_gene: TRBD1
CDR3aa: CSVAPRGQGGQETQYF
CDR3nt: TGCAGCGTTGCCCCCCGCGGACAGGGGGGACAAGAGACCCAGTACTTC

j_gene: TRBJ1-5
v_gene: TRBV15
abundance: NA
d_gene: NA
CDR3aa: CATSRDKGGGQPQHF
CDR3nt: TGTGCCACCAGCAGAGATAAAGGGGGTGGCCAGCCCCAGCATTTT

j_gene: TRBJ2-3
v_gene: TRBV9
abundance: once
d_gene: NA
CDR3aa: CASSPTGRTDTQYF
CDR3nt: TGTGCCAGCAGCCCAACAGGGCGGACAGATACGCAGTATTTT

j_gene: TRBJ1-5
v_gene: TRBV28
abundance: NA
d_gene: NA
CDR3aa: CASSQSPGSTPNQPQHF
CDR3nt: TGTGCCAGCAGCCAGTCCCCCGGGAGCACCCCCAATCAGCCCCAGCATTTT

j_gene: TRBJ1-2
v_gene: TRBV19
abundance: NA
d_gene: TRBD1
CDR3aa: CASFPRSGTGFGYTF
CDR3nt: TGTGCCAGTTTCCCACGGTCCGGGACAGGGTTTGGCTACACCTTC

j_gene: TRBJ1-2
v_gene: TRBV29-1
abundance: NA
d_gene: TRBD1
CDR3aa: CSGRDSIYGYTF
CDR3nt: TGCAGCGGCCGGGACAGCATCTATGGCTACACCTTC

j_gene: TRBJ1-1
v_gene: TRBV6-5
abundance: NA
d_gene: NA
CDR3aa: CASRLGRSGTEAFF
CDR3nt: TGTGCCAGCAGGCTGGGCAGATCGGGGACTGAAGCTTTCTTT

j_gene: TRBJ1-2
v_gene: TRBV2
abundance: NA
d_gene: TRBD1
CDR3aa: CASKDRGGYGYTF
CDR3nt: TGTGCCAGCAAGGACAGGGGAGGCTATGGCTACACCTTC

j_gene: TRBJ2-7
v_gene: TRBV28
abundance: once
d_gene: NA
CDR3aa: CASSFALTGRTYEQYF
CDR3nt: TGTGCCAGCAGTTTCGCCTTGACCGGGAGAACCTACGAGCAGTACTTC

j_gene: TRBJ2-3
v_gene: TRBV27
abundance: NA
d_gene: TRBD2
CDR3aa: CASSLLAGMADTQYF
CDR3nt: TGTGCCAGCAGTTTACTAGCGGGAATGGCAGATACGCAGTATTTT

j_gene: TRBJ2-7
v_gene: TRBV28
abundance: NA
d_gene: TRBD2
CDR3aa: CASSLQLTSGSPSYEQYF
CDR3nt: TGTGCCAGCAGTCTTCAACTTACTAGCGGGAGCCCCTCCTACGAGCAGTACTTC

j_gene: TRBJ1-4
v_gene: TRBV18
abundance: once
d_gene: NA
CDR3aa: CASSPWDGREKLFF
CDR3nt: TGTGCCAGCTCACCTTGGGACGGTCGGGAAAAACTGTTTTTT

j_gene: TRBJ2-7
v_gene: TRBV19
abundance: once
d_gene: NA
CDR3aa: CASSRRSSSYEQYF
CDR3nt: TGTGCCAGTAGTCGTCGCAGTAGCTCCTACGAGCAGTACTTC

j_gene: TRBJ2-7
v_gene: TRBV5-5
abundance: NA
d_gene: NA
CDR3aa: CASSLDAGFVEQYF
CDR3nt: TGTGCCAGCAGCTTGGACGCGGGGTTCGTCGAGCAGTACTTC

j_gene: TRBJ2-1
v_gene: TRBV27
abundance: NA
d_gene: NA
CDR3aa: CASSLFDLPGAEQFF
CDR3nt: TGTGCCAGCAGTTTATTCGATCTACCCGGGGCTGAGCAGTTCTTC

j_gene: TRBJ1-2
v_gene: TRBV29-1
abundance: NA
d_gene: TRBD1
CDR3aa: CSVETGIGHYGYTF
CDR3nt: TGCAGCGTTGAGACAGGGATTGGGCACTATGGCTACACCTTC

j_gene: TRBJ2-7
v_gene: TRBV6-6
abundance: NA
d_gene: TRBD1
CDR3aa: CASSLKGALNYEQYF
CDR3nt: TGTGCCAGCAGTTTAAAGGGGGCCCTGAACTACGAGCAGTACTTC

j_gene: TRBJ1-1
v_gene: TRBV28
abundance: NA
d_gene: NA
CDR3aa: CASSLLTENTEAFF
CDR3nt: TGTGCCAGCAGTTTATTGACGGAGAACACTGAAGCTTTCTTT

j_gene: TRBJ2-1
v_gene: TRBV4-1
abundance: NA
d_gene: NA
CDR3aa: CASSQEQMGRNEQFF
CDR3nt: TGCGCCAGCAGCCAAGAACAAATGGGGCGCAATGAGCAGTTCTTC

j_gene: TRBJ2-3
v_gene: TRBV28
abundance: NA
d_gene: NA
CDR3aa: CASSLGEGGTSTDTQYF
CDR3nt: TGTGCCAGCAGTTTAGGCGAAGGGGGAACTAGCACAGATACGCAGTATTTT

j_gene: TRBJ2-2
v_gene: TRBV27
abundance: NA
d_gene: NA
CDR3aa: CASSGQVVRKNTGELFF
CDR3nt: TGTGCCAGCAGCGGGCAGGTTGTCAGAAAGAACACCGGGGAGCTGTTTTTT

j_gene: TRBJ2-1
v_gene: TRBV28
abundance: NA
d_gene: NA
CDR3aa: CASSLWPESSYNEQFF
CDR3nt: TGTGCCAGCAGTTTATGGCCGGAGAGCTCCTACAATGAGCAGTTCTTC

j_gene: TRBJ2-2
v_gene: TRBV27
abundance: NA
d_gene: TRBD2
CDR3aa: CASTELAGGGTGELFF
CDR3nt: TGTGCCAGCACCGAACTAGCGGGAGGTGGAACCGGGGAGCTGTTTTTT

j_gene: TRBJ1-2
v_gene: TRBV29-1
abundance: NA
d_gene: NA
CDR3aa: CSVDPGWGYGYTF
CDR3nt: TGCAGCGTTGACCCGGGCTGGGGTTATGGCTACACCTTC

j_gene: TRBJ1-1
v_gene: TRBV4-1
abundance: NA
d_gene: TRBD1
CDR3aa: CASSPRGFTEAFF
CDR3nt: TGCGCCAGCAGCCCCAGGGGGTTCACTGAAGCTTTCTTT

j_gene: TRBJ2-3
v_gene: TRBV13
abundance: NA
d_gene: TRBD1
CDR3aa: CASSSDRSTDTQYF
CDR3nt: TGTGCCAGCAGCTCGGACAGGAGCACAGATACGCAGTATTTT

j_gene: TRBJ1-3
v_gene: TRBV28
abundance: NA
d_gene: TRBD1
CDR3aa: CASRQGISGNTIYF
CDR3nt: TGTGCCAGCAGACAGGGGATCTCTGGAAACACCATATATTTT

j_gene: TRBJ2-1
v_gene: TRBV2
abundance: NA
d_gene: NA
CDR3aa: CASSVPRSYNEQFF
CDR3nt: TGTGCCAGCAGTGTTCCTCGGTCCTACAATGAGCAGTTCTTC

j_gene: TRBJ1-1
v_gene: TRBV18
abundance: NA
d_gene: NA
CDR3aa: CASSPRGQKNLMNTEAFF
CDR3nt: TGTGCCAGCTCGCCACGGGGTCAGAAAAACCTTATGAACACTGAAGCTTTCTTT

j_gene: TRBJ1-3
v_gene: TRBV28
abundance: NA
d_gene: NA
CDR3aa: CASTTPGSSGNTIYF
CDR3nt: TGTGCCAGCACCACCCCAGGCAGCTCTGGAAACACCATATATTTT

j_gene: TRBJ2-1
v_gene: TRBV28
abundance: NA
d_gene: TRBD2
CDR3aa: CASSLRLAVSEQFF
CDR3nt: TGTGCCAGCAGTTTAAGGCTAGCGGTCTCTGAGCAGTTCTTC

j_gene: TRBJ1-1
v_gene: TRBV9
abundance: NA
d_gene: NA
CDR3aa: CASSVAPADEAFF
CDR3nt: TGTGCCAGCAGCGTAGCCCCGGCTGATGAAGCTTTCTTT

j_gene: TRBJ2-7
v_gene: TRBV5-6
abundance: NA
d_gene: TRBD1
CDR3aa: CASSGQGHEQYF
CDR3nt: TGTGCCAGCAGCGGACAGGGCCACGAGCAGTACTTC

j_gene: TRBJ2-1
v_gene: TRBV2
abundance: NA
d_gene: NA
CDR3aa: CASRGADFPEQFF
CDR3nt: TGTGCCAGCCGGGGCGCAGACTTTCCTGAGCAGTTCTTC